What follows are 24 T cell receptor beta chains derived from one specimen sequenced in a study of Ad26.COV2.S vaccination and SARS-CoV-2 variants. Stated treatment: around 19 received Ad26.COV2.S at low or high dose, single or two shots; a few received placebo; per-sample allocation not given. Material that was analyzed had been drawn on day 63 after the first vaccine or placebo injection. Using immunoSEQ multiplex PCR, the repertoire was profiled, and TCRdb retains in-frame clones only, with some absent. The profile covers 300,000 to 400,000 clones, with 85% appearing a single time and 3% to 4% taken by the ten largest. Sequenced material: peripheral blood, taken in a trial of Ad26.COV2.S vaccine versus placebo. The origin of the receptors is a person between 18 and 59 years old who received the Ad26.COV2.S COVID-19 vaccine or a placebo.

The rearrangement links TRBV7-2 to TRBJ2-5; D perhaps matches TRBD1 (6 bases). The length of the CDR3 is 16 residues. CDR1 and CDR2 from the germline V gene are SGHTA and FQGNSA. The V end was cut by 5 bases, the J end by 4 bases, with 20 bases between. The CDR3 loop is CASSPRTVFQAETQYF. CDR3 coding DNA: TGTGCCAGCAGCCCCAGGACAGTATTCCAGGCAGAGACCCAGTACTTC.

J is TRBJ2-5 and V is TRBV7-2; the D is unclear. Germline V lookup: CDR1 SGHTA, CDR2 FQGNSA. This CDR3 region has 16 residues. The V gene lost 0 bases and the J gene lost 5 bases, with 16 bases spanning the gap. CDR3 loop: CASSLAPGTPGETQYF. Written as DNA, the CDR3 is TGTGCCAGCAGCTTAGCGCCAGGAACCCCTGGGGAGACCCAGTACTTC.

In DNA, the CDR3 is TGTGCCAGCAGCAAAACATTGGGGGGAGACAGCACAGATACGCAGTATTTT. Protein: CASSKTLGGDSTDTQYF. The chain employs TRBV5-4 and TRBJ2-3; D is possibly TRBD2 (6 bases). The CDR3 consists of 17 residues. The V end was cut by 4 bases, the J end by 0 bases, with 18 bases between. Germline-derived CDR1 and CDR2 are SGHNT and YYREEE (reference sequence). Full variable domain (rest looked up from reference TRBV5-4 and TRBJ2-3): ETGVTQSPTHLIKTRGQQVTLRCSSQSGHNTVSWYQQALGQGPQFIFQYYREEENGRGNFPPRFSGLQFPNYSSELNVNALELDDSALYLCASSKTLGGDSTDTQYFGPGTRLTVL.

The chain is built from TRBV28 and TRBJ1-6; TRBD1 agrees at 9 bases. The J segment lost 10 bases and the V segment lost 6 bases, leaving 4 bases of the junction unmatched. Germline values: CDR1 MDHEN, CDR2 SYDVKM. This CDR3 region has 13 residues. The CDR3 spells CASSRDRASPLHF. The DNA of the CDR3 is TGTGCCAGCAGCCGGGACAGGGCCTCACCCCTCCACTTT.

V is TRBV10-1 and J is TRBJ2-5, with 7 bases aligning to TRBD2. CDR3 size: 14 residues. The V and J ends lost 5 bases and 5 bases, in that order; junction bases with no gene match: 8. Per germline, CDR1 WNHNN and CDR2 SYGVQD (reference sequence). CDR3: CASSSRRGGETQYF. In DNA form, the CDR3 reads TGCGCCAGCAGTAGCCGGCGGGGAGGGGAGACCCAGTACTTC.

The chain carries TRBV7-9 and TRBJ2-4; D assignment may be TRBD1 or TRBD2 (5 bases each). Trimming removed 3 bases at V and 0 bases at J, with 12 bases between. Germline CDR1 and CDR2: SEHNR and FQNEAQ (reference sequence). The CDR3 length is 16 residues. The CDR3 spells CASSFSGDLAKNIQYF. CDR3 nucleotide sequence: TGTGCCAGCAGCTTTTCCGGGGACCTAGCCAAAAACATTCAGTACTTC.

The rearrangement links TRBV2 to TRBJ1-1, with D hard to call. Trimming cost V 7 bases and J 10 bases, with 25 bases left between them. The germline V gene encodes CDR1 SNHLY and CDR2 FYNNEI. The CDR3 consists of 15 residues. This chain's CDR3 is CASTPAEAGVGAAFF. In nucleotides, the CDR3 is TGTGCCAGCACTCCCGCCGAGGCAGGAGTGGGTGCAGCTTTCTTT.

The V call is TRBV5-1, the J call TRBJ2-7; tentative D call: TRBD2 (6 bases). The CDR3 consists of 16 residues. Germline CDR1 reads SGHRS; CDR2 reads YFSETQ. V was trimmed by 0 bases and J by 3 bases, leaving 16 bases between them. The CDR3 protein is CASSLDYGRLSYEQYF. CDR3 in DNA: TGCGCCAGCAGCTTGGATTATGGGAGGTTAAGCTACGAGCAGTACTTC.

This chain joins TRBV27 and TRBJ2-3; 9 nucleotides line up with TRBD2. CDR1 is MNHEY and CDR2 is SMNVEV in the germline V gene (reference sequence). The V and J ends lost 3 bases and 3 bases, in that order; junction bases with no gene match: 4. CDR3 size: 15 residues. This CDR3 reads CASSFKTSGTDTQYF. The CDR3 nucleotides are TGTGCCAGCAGTTTTAAGACTAGCGGAACAGATACGCAGTATTTT.

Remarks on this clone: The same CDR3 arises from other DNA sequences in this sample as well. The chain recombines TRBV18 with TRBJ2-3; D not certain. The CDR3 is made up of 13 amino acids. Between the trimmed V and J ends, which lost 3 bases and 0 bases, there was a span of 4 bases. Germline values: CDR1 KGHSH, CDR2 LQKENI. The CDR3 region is CASSPQSTDTQYF. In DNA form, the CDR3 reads TGTGCCAGCTCACCCCAGAGCACAGATACGCAGTATTTT. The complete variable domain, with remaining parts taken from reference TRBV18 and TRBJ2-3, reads NAGVMQNPRHLVRRRGQEARLRCSPMKGHSHVYWYRQLPEEGLKFMVYLQKENIIDESGMPKERFSAEFPKEGPSILRIQQVVRGDSAAYFCASSPQSTDTQYFGPGTRLTVL.

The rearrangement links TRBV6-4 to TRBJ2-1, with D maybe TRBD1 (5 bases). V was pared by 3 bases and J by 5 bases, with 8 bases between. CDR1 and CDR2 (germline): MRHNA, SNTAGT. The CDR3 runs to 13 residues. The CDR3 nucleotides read TGTGCCAGCAGTGAGCAGGGAAACAATGAGCAGTTCTTC. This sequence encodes CASSEQGNNEQFF.

The CDR3 DNA sequence: TGTGCCAGCAGCTTACCGTTGTTAAACACTGAAGCTTTCTTT. Protein product: CASSLPLLNTEAFF. V and J are TRBV11-2 and TRBJ1-1; D remains unclear. The CDR3 is made up of 14 amino acids. V lost 2 bases and J lost 2, with 9 bases in between. CDR1 and CDR2 (germline): SGHAT, FQNNGV.

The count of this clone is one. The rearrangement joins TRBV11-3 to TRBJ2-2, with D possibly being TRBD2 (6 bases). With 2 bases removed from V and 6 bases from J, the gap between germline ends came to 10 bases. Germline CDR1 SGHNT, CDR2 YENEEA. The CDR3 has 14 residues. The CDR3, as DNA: TGTGCCAGCAGCTTACACTGGGGGGCCGGGGAGCTGTTTTTT. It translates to CASSLHWGAGELFF.

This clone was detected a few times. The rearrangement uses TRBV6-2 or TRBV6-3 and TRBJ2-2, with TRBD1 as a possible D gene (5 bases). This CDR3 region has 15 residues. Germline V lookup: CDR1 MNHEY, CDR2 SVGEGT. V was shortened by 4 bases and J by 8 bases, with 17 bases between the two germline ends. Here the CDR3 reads CASSFELQGPGELFF. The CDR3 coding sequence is TGTGCCAGCAGTTTCGAACTGCAGGGTCCGGGGGAGCTGTTTTTT.

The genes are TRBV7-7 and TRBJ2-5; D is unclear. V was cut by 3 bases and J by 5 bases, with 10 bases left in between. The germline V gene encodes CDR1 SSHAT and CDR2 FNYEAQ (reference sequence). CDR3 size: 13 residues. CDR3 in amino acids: CASSFRLTETQYF. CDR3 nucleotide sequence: TGTGCCAGCAGCTTCCGACTGACGGAGACCCAGTACTTC.

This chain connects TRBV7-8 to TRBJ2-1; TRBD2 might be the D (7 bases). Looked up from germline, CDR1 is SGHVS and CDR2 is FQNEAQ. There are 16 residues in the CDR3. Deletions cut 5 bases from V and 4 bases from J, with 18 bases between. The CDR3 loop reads CASSLRGGGPYNEQFF. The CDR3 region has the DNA TGTGCCAGCAGCCTAAGAGGGGGGGGCCCTTACAATGAGCAGTTCTTC.

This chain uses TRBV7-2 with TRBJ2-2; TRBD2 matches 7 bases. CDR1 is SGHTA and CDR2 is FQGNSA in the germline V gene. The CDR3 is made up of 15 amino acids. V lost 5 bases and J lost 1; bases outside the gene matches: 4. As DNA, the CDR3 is TGTGCCAGCAGCGGACTAGGGATGAACACCGGGGAGCTGTTTTTT. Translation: CASSGLGMNTGELFF. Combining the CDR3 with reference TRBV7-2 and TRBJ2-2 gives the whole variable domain GAGVSQSPSNKVTEKGKDVELRCDPISGHTALYWYRQSLGQGLEFLIYFQGNSAPDKSGLPSDRFSAERTGGSVSTLTIQRTQQEDSAVYLCASSGLGMNTGELFFGEGSRLTVL.

The CDR3: CASSPLEGGGEQFF. In DNA form, the CDR3 reads TGTGCCAGCTCACCACTTGAGGGGGGAGGAGAGCAGTTCTTC. The chain links TRBV18 to TRBJ2-1, with D perhaps TRBD1 or TRBD2 (6 bases each). The V end was cut by 1 base, the J end by 10 bases, with 14 bases between. The CDR3 loop spans 14 amino acids. CDR1 is KGHSH and CDR2 is LQKENI in the germline V gene.

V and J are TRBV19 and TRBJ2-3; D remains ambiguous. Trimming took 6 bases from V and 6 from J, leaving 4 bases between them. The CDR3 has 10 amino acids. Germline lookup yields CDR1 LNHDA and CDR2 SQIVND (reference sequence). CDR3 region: CASSSDTQYF. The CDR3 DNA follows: TGTGCCAGTAGCTCGGATACGCAGTATTTT.

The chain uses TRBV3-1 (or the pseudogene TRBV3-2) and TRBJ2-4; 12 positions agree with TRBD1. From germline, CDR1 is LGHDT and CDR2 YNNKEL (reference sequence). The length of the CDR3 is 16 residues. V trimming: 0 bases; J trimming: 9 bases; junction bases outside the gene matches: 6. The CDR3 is CASSQEGQGAPVIQYF. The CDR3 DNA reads TGTGCCAGCAGCCAAGAGGGACAGGGGGCTCCAGTCATTCAGTACTTC.

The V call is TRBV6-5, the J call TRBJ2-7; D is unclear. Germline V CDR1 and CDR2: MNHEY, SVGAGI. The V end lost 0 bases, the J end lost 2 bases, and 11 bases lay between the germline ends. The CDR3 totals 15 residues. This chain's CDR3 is CASSYSISQTYEQYF. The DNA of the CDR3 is TGTGCCAGCAGTTACTCGATTTCCCAGACCTACGAGCAGTACTTC.

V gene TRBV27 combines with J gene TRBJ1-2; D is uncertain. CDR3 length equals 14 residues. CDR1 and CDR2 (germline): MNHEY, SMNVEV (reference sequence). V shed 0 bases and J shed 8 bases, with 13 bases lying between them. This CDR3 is CASSLSLQIGGYTF. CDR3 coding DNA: TGTGCCAGCAGTTTATCGCTACAAATCGGAGGCTACACCTTC.

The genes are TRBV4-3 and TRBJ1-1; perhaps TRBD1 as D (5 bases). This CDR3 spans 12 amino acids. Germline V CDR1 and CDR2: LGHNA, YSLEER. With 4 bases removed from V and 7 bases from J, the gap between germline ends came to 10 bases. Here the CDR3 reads CASSPNRIEAFF. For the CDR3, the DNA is TGCGCCAGCAGCCCCAACAGGATTGAAGCTTTCTTT.

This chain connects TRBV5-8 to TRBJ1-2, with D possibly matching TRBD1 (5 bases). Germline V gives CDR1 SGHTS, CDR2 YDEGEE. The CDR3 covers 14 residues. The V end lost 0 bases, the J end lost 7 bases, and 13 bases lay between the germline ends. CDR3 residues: CASSLGQKSSGYTF. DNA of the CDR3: TGTGCCAGCAGCTTGGGACAGAAATCTAGTGGCTACACCTTC. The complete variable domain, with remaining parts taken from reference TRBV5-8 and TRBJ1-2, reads EAGVTQSPTHLIKTRGQQATLRCSPISGHTSVYWYQQALGLGLQFLLWYDEGEERNRGNFPPRFSGRQFPNYSSELNVNALELEDSALYLCASSLGQKSSGYTFGSGTRLTVV.